This record concerns one TCR beta chain sequence. These data belong to a study of blood T cell repertoires in COVID-19. About the study: Donors in the United States, Italy and Spain gave samples during acute or convalescent COVID-19.

Assay used: immunoSEQ multiplex PCR; TCRdb lists only in-frame clones, some missing. The data contain some 30,000 clones, roughly 86% of them seen just once; the ten biggest clones take up roughly 44%. This CDR3 is built from 14 residues. Germline CDR1 reads KGHSH; CDR2 reads LQKENI. Trimming removed 3 bases at V and 5 bases at J, with 13 bases between. The J gene is TRBJ1-2, the V gene TRBV18; possibly TRBD1 for D (6 bases). The clonotype originates from a human donor in a cohort sampled during active COVID-19. The sample comprised peripheral blood. CDR3 DNA: TGTGCCAGCTCACCTACAGGGATTAGATATGGCTACACCTTC. It yields the protein CASSPTGIRYGYTF. Filled out from reference TRBV18 and TRBJ1-2, the complete variable domain reads NAGVMQNPRHLVRRRGQEARLRCSPMKGHSHVYWYRQLPEEGLKFMVYLQKENIIDESGMPKERFSAEFPKEGPSILRIQQVVRGDSAAYFCASSPTGIRYGYTFGSGTRLTVV.